Below are 6 T cell receptor beta chains sequenced from a single sample in a study of T cell repertoires in ileal Crohn's disease. Libraries were prepared by immunoSEQ multiplex PCR; TCRdb keeps only in-frame clonotypes and omits some of them. The table records tens of thousands of clones, less than 90% of them present only once. Time point of the sample: neoterminal ileum biopsy at postoperative endoscopy, about 6 months after surgery. The sample taken for sequencing was ileal tissue. The receptor source for this set is an adult with Crohn's disease.

The chain links TRBV18 to TRBJ1-2; the D is unclear. V lost 3 bases and J 1 base, leaving 3 bases between the germline ends. The CDR3 is made up of 12 amino acids. Germline lookup yields CDR1 KGHSH and CDR2 LQKENI. Written as DNA, the CDR3 is TGTGCCAGCTCACCCGGTAACTATGGCTACACCTTC. Encoded protein: CASSPGNYGYTF.

The V and J genes are TRBV2 and TRBJ2-3, with D possibly being TRBD1 (6 bases). V was cut by 6 bases and J by 7 bases, with 14 bases left in between. The CDR3 is made up of 13 amino acids. Germline V gives CDR1 SNHLY, CDR2 FYNNEI. For the CDR3, the DNA is TGTGCCAGCAGCCCCCCCGGACAGAATACGCAGTATTTT. Its protein is CASSPPGQNTQYF.

The rearrangement uses TRBV19 and TRBJ2-1, with D maybe TRBD2 (6 bases). The CDR3 covers 16 residues. The V end was cut by 5 bases, the J end by 8 bases, with 22 bases between. Germline V lookup: CDR1 LNHDA, CDR2 SQIVND (reference sequence). The CDR3 here is CASSFSSRLARDEQFF. CDR3 sequence (DNA): TGTGCCAGTAGTTTCTCGAGTCGTCTAGCGAGGGATGAGCAGTTCTTC.

This chain uses TRBV6-1 with TRBJ2-2; 7 nucleotides align to TRBD1. The germline gives CDR1 MNHNS, CDR2 SASEGT. The CDR3 loop spans 14 amino acids. V gave up 6 bases and J gave up 3 bases; unmatched junction bases: 4. CDR3 bases: TGTGCCAGCAGGACCGGGACAGACACCGGGGAGCTGTTTTTT. Its protein is CASRTGTDTGELFF.

The V call is TRBV5-1, the J call TRBJ1-2, with a weak D call TRBD1 (6 bases). CDR3 length: 12 residues. Germline CDR1 reads SGHRS; CDR2 reads YFSETQ. V was cut by 5 bases and J by 2 bases, with 7 bases left in between. The CDR3 sequence: CASSTGNYGYTF. In DNA form, the CDR3 reads TGCGCCAGCAGTACAGGGAACTATGGCTACACCTTC.

Of note for this clone: Other DNA sequences in this sample translate to the same CDR3. V usage is TRBV28 and J usage is TRBJ1-2; 9 bases line up with TRBD1. Trimming removed 6 bases from V and 6 bases from J; junction bases left unmatched: 5. Germline V lookup: CDR1 MDHEN, CDR2 SYDVKM. This CDR3 spans 13 amino acids. The CDR3 nucleotides are TGTGCCAGCAGAACACAGGGGGCCGATGGCTACACCTTC. This gives the protein CASRTQGADGYTF.